This TCR beta chain was captured in a study of Graves' ophthalmopathy and Graves' hyperthyroidism. From germline, CDR1 is LNHDA and CDR2 SQIVND (reference sequence). The CDR3 totals 14 residues. Trimming removed 8 bases from V and 7 bases from J, with 18 bases in between. Amplifying from RNA transcripts, the study obtained TCR beta CDR3 regions. The library came from an HTBI-primed first-round RT-PCR and a second-round multiplex PCR. Each CDR3 protein is one row after TCRdb ran MiXCR on the multiplex PCR reads. This sample has over 650,000 distinct CDR3 sequences, with about 40% found just once. Orbital computed tomography and thyroid ultrasound, along with TRAb, serum thyroxine and clinical symptoms, underpinned diagnosis.

The V and J genes are TRBV19 and TRBJ1-5; D perhaps matches TRBD1 (6 bases). Sequenced sample: peripheral blood. The clonotype comes from an adult man with Graves' ophthalmopathy. CDR3 nucleotide sequence: TGTGCCAGTTCGGACCACTACAGGGAACAGCCCCAGCATTTT. This encodes CASSDHYREQPQHF. Looking up the rest from reference TRBV19 and TRBJ1-5 gives the full variable domain: DGGITQSPKYLFRKEGQNVTLSCEQNLNHDAMYWYRQDPGQGLRLIYYSQIVNDFQKGDIAEGYSVSREKKESFPLTVTSAQKNPTAFYLCASSDHYREQPQHFGDGTRLSIL.